The next 27 T cell receptor beta chains were all read from a single sample in a study of cytomegalovirus exposure and HLA in healthy donors. Both 60 Vbeta primers and 13 Jbeta primers went into the PCR. TCRdb keeps only in-frame clones here, not all; method: immunoSEQ multiplex PCR. The sample consists of 200,000 to 250,000 clones, roughly 84% of them appearing once. Sequencing was performed on PBMCs. The receptors shown here come from a man aged 50-59 years in good health and CMV-seronegative.

This chain links TRBV18 with TRBJ2-2; perhaps TRBD2 as D (6 bases). CDR1 and CDR2 from the germline V gene are KGHSH and LQKENI. This CDR3 has 14 amino acids. Deletions cut 2 bases from V and 5 bases from J, with 9 bases between. The CDR3 loop reads CASSPTSQTGELFF. The CDR3 nucleotides are TGTGCCAGCTCACCAACTAGCCAAACCGGGGAGCTGTTTTTT.

This chain links TRBV10-3 with TRBJ2-7, with 8 bases that match TRBD1. J lost 4 bases, V lost 0 bases, and 5 bases had no gene match. This CDR3 has 15 residues. The germline V gene encodes CDR1 ENHRY and CDR2 SYGVKD. Here the CDR3 reads CAISESAGGGYEQYF. CDR3 bases: TGTGCCATCAGTGAGTCGGCAGGGGGCGGATACGAGCAGTACTTC.

The chain carries TRBV6-5 and TRBJ1-2; maybe TRBD1 (5 bases). The germline V and J ends were trimmed by 6 bases and 4 bases, with 18 bases remaining between them. CDR1 is MNHEY, CDR2 SVGAGI, per germline. The CDR3 covers 15 residues. CDR3 DNA sequence: TGTGCCAGCAGAAAGAAACTTGGGGGGTTCTATGGCTACACCTTC. It is translated as CASRKKLGGFYGYTF.

This clone was counted between two and nine times. The rearrangement links TRBV28 to TRBJ1-1; D possibly corresponds to TRBD1 (6 bases). Looked up from germline, CDR1 is MDHEN and CDR2 is SYDVKM. This CDR3 spans 15 amino acids. Trimming left V 5 bases short and J 0 bases short, with 13 bases between. The CDR3 sequence is CASSVSGTLNTEAFF. The CDR3 DNA follows: TGTGCCAGCAGTGTATCCGGGACACTGAACACTGAAGCTTTCTTT.

The rearrangement joins TRBV6-6 to TRBJ2-5; no clear D gene. The J call may be incorrect, as the DNA end agrees better with TRBJ2-7. The CDR3 sequence is 13 residues long. From germline, CDR1 is MNHNY and CDR2 SVGAGI (reference sequence). The DNA of the CDR3 is TGTGCCAGCAGACCTAGTCAGACCTACGAGCAGTACTTC. Residues: CASRPSQTYEQYF.

The CDR3 nucleotides are TGTGCCAGTAGTATCGGGTTACAGGGGCCCGGATGGACTGAAGCTTTCTTT. Its protein product is CASSIGLQGPGWTEAFF. The chain is built from TRBV19 and TRBJ1-1, with TRBD1 identical over 7 bases. The V segment lost 3 bases and the J segment 5 bases; nucleotides outside the gene matches: 15. In germline, CDR1 is LNHDA, CDR2 SQIVND (reference sequence). CDR3 length equals 17 residues.

Remarks on this clone: Germline is not matched at one junction end, which may reflect a read error. The genes are TRBV30 and TRBJ2-1; D may correspond to TRBD1 or TRBD2 (6 bases each). Germline V lookup: CDR1 GTSNPN, CDR2 SVGIG (reference sequence). This CDR3 has 12 amino acids. The CDR3 sequence is CARRVDSGAQFF. Here the CDR3 DNA reads TGTGCCCGGAGGGTGGACAGCGGTGCGCAGTTCTTC.

The CDR3 loop is CASSSFPFTDTQYF. For the CDR3, the DNA is TGTGCCAGCAGTTCGTTCCCCTTCACAGATACGCAGTATTTT. The chain uses TRBV27 and TRBJ2-3, with D hard to call. The ends were cut back, 4 bases at V and 2 bases at J, with 10 bases in the middle. Looked up from germline, CDR1 is MNHEY and CDR2 is SMNVEV (reference sequence). This CDR3 comprises 14 residues.

This clone was recorded once. The rearrangement uses TRBV4-1 and TRBJ1-2, with D perhaps TRBD1 (5 bases). This CDR3 spans 17 amino acids. In germline, CDR1 is MGHRA, CDR2 YSYEKL. V was cut by 0 bases and J by 8 bases, with 22 bases left in between. Here the CDR3 reads CASSQDQQVALRWGYTF. As DNA, the CDR3 is TGCGCCAGCAGCCAAGATCAACAGGTGGCCCTCCGGTGGGGCTACACCTTC.

The rearrangement joins TRBV7-3 to TRBJ2-7, with 9 nucleotides matching TRBD1. The CDR3 has 17 amino acids. V gave up 2 bases and J gave up 6 bases; unmatched junction bases: 14. Germline CDR1 reads SGHTA; CDR2 reads FQGTGA. This CDR3 is CASSLGGPGDREREQYF. The CDR3 DNA sequence: TGTGCCAGCAGCTTAGGGGGTCCCGGGGACAGGGAACGCGAGCAGTACTTC.

The J gene is TRBJ2-7, the V gene TRBV2; 11 positions match TRBD1. The V and J ends lost 10 bases and 4 bases, in that order; junction bases with no gene match: 9. Germline values: CDR1 SNHLY, CDR2 FYNNEI. The CDR3 loop spans 14 amino acids. CDR3 region: CATKGQGAPYEQYF. DNA of the CDR3: TGTGCCACAAAAGGACAGGGGGCGCCGTACGAGCAGTACTTC. Full variable domain (rest looked up from reference TRBV2 and TRBJ2-7): EPEVTQTPSHQVTQMGQEVILRCVPISNHLYFYWYRQILGQKVEFLVSFYNNEISEKSEIFDDQFSVERPDGSNFTLKIRSTKLEDSAMYFCATKGQGAPYEQYFGPGTRLTVT.

Only one count was recorded for this clone. The chain uses TRBV14 and TRBJ2-3; 10 nucleotides line up with TRBD2. Germline V gene lookup returns CDR1 SGHDN and CDR2 FVKESK. V lost 2 bases, J lost 0 bases, and 17 bases stayed unmatched. This CDR3 region has 21 residues. The CDR3 coding sequence is TGTGCCAGCAGCCAACGGGGTTGGCGCCTAGCGGGAGTTTCTAGCACAGATACGCAGTATTTT. Residues: CASSQRGWRLAGVSSTDTQYF.

V usage is TRBV5-4 and J usage is TRBJ1-5, with 8 bases matching TRBD1. In germline, CDR1 is SGHNT, CDR2 YYREEE (reference sequence). This CDR3 region has 17 residues. V shed 6 bases and J 1 base; nucleotides not matched to a gene: 12. The CDR3 here is CASNKLGQDRSNQPQHF. DNA of the CDR3: TGTGCCAGCAATAAATTGGGACAGGACAGAAGCAATCAGCCCCAGCATTTT.

The chain uses TRBV28 and TRBJ2-2; a possible D gene is TRBD2 (6 bases). CDR3 size: 15 residues. Germline V CDR1 and CDR2: MDHEN, SYDVKM. The V end lost 3 bases, the J end lost 6 bases, and 14 bases lay between the germline ends. The CDR3 loop reads CASSFQGLYAGELFF. The CDR3 region has the DNA TGTGCCAGCAGTTTCCAGGGACTTTATGCCGGGGAGCTGTTTTTT.

V and J are TRBV30 and TRBJ2-3; D gene unclear. The germline V gene encodes CDR1 GTSNPN and CDR2 SVGIG (reference sequence). The ends were cut back, 0 bases at V and 0 bases at J, with 4 bases in the middle. This CDR3 region has 13 residues. CDR3 in DNA: TGTGCCTGGAGTGTACTTAGCACAGATACGCAGTATTTT. Its protein is CAWSVLSTDTQYF.

As regards this clone: One end of the junction does not line up with germline, which may come from a read error. The V gene is TRBV7-7, the J gene TRBJ2-7, with 10 positions matching TRBD1. Germline V gene data show CDR1 as SSHAT and CDR2 as FNYEAQ (reference sequence). The CDR3 totals 17 residues. The CDR3 sequence: CASSTRDRGVSSYEQYF. The CDR3 DNA is TGTGCTAGCAGCACCCGGGACAGGGGAGTCAGCTCCTACGAGCAGTACTTC.

This clone has only one observation. The V and J genes are TRBV7-9 and TRBJ1-2, with D possibly TRBD1 on 5 matching bases. From germline, CDR1 is SEHNR and CDR2 FQNEAQ (reference sequence). This CDR3 is built from 15 residues. V gave up 1 base and J gave up 3 bases, with 12 bases separating them. CDR3 protein: CASSLEGAVDYGYTF. The CDR3 DNA is TGTGCCAGCAGCTTAGAAGGGGCAGTGGACTATGGCTACACCTTC.

CDR3 protein: CAWSRGISYEQYF. In DNA, the CDR3 is TGTGCCTGGTCCCGAGGGATCTCCTACGAGCAGTACTTC. J is TRBJ2-7 and V is TRBV30, with D maybe TRBD2 (5 bases). Trimming pared 5 bases from V and 0 bases from J, leaving 11 bases between. This CDR3 contains 13 residues. The germline V gene has CDR1 GTSNPN and CDR2 SVGIG (reference sequence).

The chain combines TRBV27 with TRBJ2-5; no clear D gene. The CDR3 spans 12 residues. Germline CDR1 MNHEY, CDR2 SMNVEV (reference sequence). Trimming removed 5 bases from V and 4 bases from J, with 8 bases in between. The CDR3 DNA reads TGTGCCAGCAGTAACCCGGGAGAGACCCAGTACTTC. It codes for CASSNPGETQYF.

The gene calls are TRBV5-5 and TRBJ2-2; weak D call: TRBD1 (6 bases). CDR3 length equals 16 residues. Looked up from germline, CDR1 is SGHKS and CDR2 is YYEKEE (reference sequence). Trimming removed 3 bases from V and 1 base from J, with 13 bases in between. The CDR3 DNA reads TGTGCCAGCAGCTACCTGGGACAAGTGAACACCGGGGAGCTGTTTTTT. Its translation: CASSYLGQVNTGELFF.

The sample holds one count of this clone. The rearrangement links TRBV11-2 to TRBJ2-1, with D perhaps matching TRBD2 (5 bases). CDR1 is SGHAT and CDR2 is FQNNGV in the germline V gene. This CDR3 has 14 amino acids. Deletions cut 4 bases from V and 7 bases from J, with 14 bases between. The CDR3 nucleotides are TGTGCCAGCAGCTCCGGACTGAGTGAGAATGAGCAGTTCTTC. Protein product: CASSSGLSENEQFF.

CDR3 protein: CASSSTTGLGGYTF. CDR3 nucleotides: TGTGCCAGCAGCTCAACGACAGGGCTGGGCGGCTACACCTTC. The chain recombines TRBV11-1 with TRBJ1-2; TRBD1 agrees at 7 bases. The V segment lost 4 bases and the J segment 8 bases; nucleotides outside the gene matches: 10. The CDR3 extends over 14 amino acids. Per the germline V gene, CDR1 is SGHAT and CDR2 is FQDESV (reference sequence).

Remarks on this clone: Other nucleotide sequences in the sample specify the same CDR3. The chain uses TRBV28 and TRBJ2-5; D is possibly TRBD1 (5 bases). This CDR3 region has 14 residues. The germline V gene has CDR1 MDHEN and CDR2 SYDVKM. The V end lost 5 bases, the J end lost 4 bases, and 14 bases lay between the germline ends. The CDR3 region has the DNA TGTGCCAGCAGTCTATTAGGGGCCGGAGAGACCCAGTACTTC. Protein: CASSLLGAGETQYF.

The rearrangement links TRBV5-1 to TRBJ1-1; tentatively, D is TRBD1 (5 bases). Deletions cut 4 bases from V and 1 base from J, with 14 bases between. Germline V gene data show CDR1 as SGHRS and CDR2 as YFSETQ. The CDR3 length is 15 residues. CDR3 coding DNA: TGCGCCAGCAGCCCGGCGGGGGGAACGAACACTGAAGCTTTCTTT. Amino acids: CASSPAGGTNTEAFF.

Notes on this clone: The identical CDR3 is also encoded by other nucleotide sequences in the sample. The chain carries TRBV6-5 and TRBJ1-2; TRBD1 is a possible D gene (6 bases). This CDR3 is 16 amino acids long. Germline CDR1 and CDR2: MNHEY and SVGAGI. V lost 0 bases, J lost 3 bases, and 14 bases lay in between. CDR3 in amino acids: CASSYSLWTEHYGYTF. The CDR3 nucleotides are TGTGCCAGCAGTTACTCTCTTTGGACAGAACACTATGGCTACACCTTC.

The rearrangement uses TRBV9 and TRBJ2-1; 13 bases are shared with TRBD2. Germline V gene lookup returns CDR1 SGDLS and CDR2 YYNGEE. The V gene end was trimmed by 3 bases and the J gene end by 7 bases; junction bases not matched to a gene: 7. The CDR3 totals 16 residues. This CDR3 is CASSASGTSGKNEQFF. The CDR3 DNA is TGTGCCAGCAGCGCCTCCGGGACTAGCGGGAAGAATGAGCAGTTCTTC.

This chain connects TRBV19 to TRBJ2-1, with 7 positions matching TRBD2. CDR3 size: 13 residues. Per germline, CDR1 LNHDA and CDR2 SQIVND (reference sequence). The junction had 12 bases not matched to a gene; V was cut back by 10 bases and J by 9 bases. CDR3 sequence reads: CATTLGLAAEQFF. The CDR3 DNA reads as TGTGCCACCACTCTAGGGCTAGCGGCTGAGCAGTTCTTC.